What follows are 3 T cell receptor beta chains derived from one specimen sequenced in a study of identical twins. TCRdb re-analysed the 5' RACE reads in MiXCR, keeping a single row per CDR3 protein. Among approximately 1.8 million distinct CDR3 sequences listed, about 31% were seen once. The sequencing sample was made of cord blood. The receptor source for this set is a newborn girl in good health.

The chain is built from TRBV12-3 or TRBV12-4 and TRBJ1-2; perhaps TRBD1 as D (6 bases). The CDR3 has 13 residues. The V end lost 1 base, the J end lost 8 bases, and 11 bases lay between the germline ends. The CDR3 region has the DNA TGTGCCAGCAGTTTAGTCGGGGGCCGGGGCTACACCTTC. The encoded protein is CASSLVGGRGYTF.

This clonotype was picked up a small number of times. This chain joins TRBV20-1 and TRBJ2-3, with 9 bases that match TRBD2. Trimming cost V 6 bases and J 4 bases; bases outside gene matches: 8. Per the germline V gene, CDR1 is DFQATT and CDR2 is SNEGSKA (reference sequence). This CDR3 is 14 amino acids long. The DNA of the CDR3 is TGCAGTGCCCTAGCGGGATATTCTCCAGATACGCAGTATTTT. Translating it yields CSALAGYSPDTQYF.

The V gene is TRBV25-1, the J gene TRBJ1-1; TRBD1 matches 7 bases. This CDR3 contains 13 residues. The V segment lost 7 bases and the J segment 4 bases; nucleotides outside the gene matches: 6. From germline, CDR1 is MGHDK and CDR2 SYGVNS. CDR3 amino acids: CASIGRQGTEAFF. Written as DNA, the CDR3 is TGTGCCAGCATAGGCAGACAGGGCACTGAAGCTTTCTTT.